This TCR beta chain was observed in a study of blood T cell repertoires in COVID-19. Study overall: The origin of the acute and convalescent COVID-19 samples was the United States, Italy and Spain.

The CDR3 contains 14 residues. Per germline, CDR1 LNHDA and CDR2 SQIVND (reference sequence). The V gene end was trimmed by 4 bases and the J gene end by 4 bases; junction bases not matched to a gene: 5. Sequencing used immunoSEQ multiplex PCR; TCRdb keeps in-frame clones, though not all of them. The sample lists roughly 230,000 clones; roughly 89% were seen once. V is TRBV19 and J is TRBJ1-2; 8 bases map to TRBD1. The sequenced material came from peripheral blood. This receptor was identified in a woman aged 35 to 49 who had recovered from COVID-19. CDR3 DNA: TGTGCCAGTAGTAGGGAACAGGGGGTCTATGGCTACACCTTC. Its translation is CASSREQGVYGYTF.